This is a list of T cell receptor beta chains from one sample in a study of cytomegalovirus exposure and HLA in healthy donors. Produced via immunoSEQ multiplex PCR; TCRdb's table is partial and in-frame only. Counted here are 150,000 or so clones, under 85% occurring once; the ten biggest clones make up around 4%. Specimen: PBMCs. All receptors derive from a male donor in good health and CMV-seropositive. Each CDR3 is given with its conserved first and last residue. Each record gives: clone size, D gene, J gene, V gene, CDR3 DNA, CDR3 protein. The D gene is left open where the match is weak. The size field is filled for only some rows; it gives once, few, many or a size class.

.	.	TRBJ2-7	TRBV7-9	TGTGCCAGCAGCTTCGGCAGGGTGACCTACGAGCAGTACTTC	CASSFGRVTYEQYF
few	.	TRBJ1-2	TRBV5-1	TGCGCCAGCAGCTTGGACGCGCTTTCGGACTATGGCTACACCTTC	CASSLDALSDYGYTF
.	.	TRBJ1-4	TRBV28	TGTGCCAGCAGCACCTTCTACAGGGTGCCTAAGGTCAATGAAAAACTGTTTTTT	CASSTFYRVPKVNEKLFF
.	.	TRBJ2-1	TRBV29-1	TGCAGCGTTCGGACTAAGTCCTACAATGAGCAGTTCTTC	CSVRTKSYNEQFF
.	TRBD1	TRBJ2-6	TRBV11-2	TGTGCCACGACTTGGGACAGCGAGACTGGGGCCAACGGCCTGACTTTC	CATTWDSETGANGLTF
few	TRBD2	TRBJ2-3	TRBV6-4	TGTGCCAGCAGTTTTCTAGCGGGGGGCAGCACAGATACGCAGTATTTT	CASSFLAGGSTDTQYF
.	.	TRBJ1-1	TRBV11-2	TGTGCCAGCAGGTTGGGGGCAGCTGAAGCTTTCTTT	CASRLGAAEAFF
.	TRBD1	TRBJ2-3	TRBV7-7	TGTGCCAGCAGCTTAAGTTGGCAGGGGGCGGATACGCAGTATTTT	CASSLSWQGADTQYF
.	.	TRBJ2-7	TRBV27	TGTGCCAGCAGTTTACCTTCCTACGAGCAGTACTTC	CASSLPSYEQYF
.	TRBD2	TRBJ2-7	TRBV6-5	TGTGCCAGCAGCGGACTAGCGGGAGTCAGCGAGCAGTACTTC	CASSGLAGVSEQYF
.	TRBD2	TRBJ2-3	TRBV13	TGTGCCAGCAGCCCCCGAGCGGGAGTGGGAGATACGCAGTATTTT	CASSPRAGVGDTQYF
.	.	TRBJ1-4	TRBV25-1	TGTGCCAGCAGTGAGGGGGGTAATGAAAAACTGTTTTTT	CASSEGGNEKLFF
.	.	TRBJ2-3	TRBV19	TGTGCCAGTAGTCCCGGGGTTTTCACAGATACGCAGTATTTT	CASSPGVFTDTQYF
.	TRBD1	TRBJ1-3	TRBV6-1	TGTGCCAGCAGGACACCAGGGGGCTCTGGAAACACCATATATTTT	CASRTPGGSGNTIYF
.	.	TRBJ2-2	TRBV27	TGTGCCAGCAGTTTAATATCCGGGAACACCGGGGAGCTGTTTTTT	CASSLISGNTGELFF
.	TRBD1	TRBJ1-2	TRBV28	TGTGCCAGCAGCCTAATCCAGGGGGCTGGAGTCGGCTATGGCTACACCTTC	CASSLIQGAGVGYGYTF
once	TRBD1	TRBJ2-3	TRBV19	TGTGCCAGTAGTATCGGACAGGGGGTTTCAGATACGCAGTATTTT	CASSIGQGVSDTQYF
.	.	TRBJ1-1	TRBV6-4	TGTGCCAGCAGTGTAGTCTCAGGGAGGGACACTGAAGCTTTCTTT	CASSVVSGRDTEAFF
.	TRBD2	TRBJ2-3	TRBV4-2	TGTGCCAGCAGCCAAGCCCCCCGACTAGCGGGAGTACCAGATACGCAGTATTTT	CASSQAPRLAGVPDTQYF
.	.	TRBJ2-1	TRBV4-2	TGTGCCAGCAGCCAAGATCAGGGTGGCGCCTACAATGAGCAGTTCTTC	CASSQDQGGAYNEQFF
.	TRBD2	TRBJ2-3	TRBV7-3	TGTGCCAGCAGCCCCAGACTAGCGGGAGATTCAGATACGCAGTATTTT	CASSPRLAGDSDTQYF
few	TRBD1	TRBJ1-1	TRBV6-6	TGTGCCAGCTTCAGGGGGACTGAAGCTTTCTTT	CASFRGTEAFF
.	TRBD2	TRBJ2-7	TRBV6-1	TGTGCCAGCAGTGAATTTCCACGGGAGGGCCTATACGAGCAGTACTTC	CASSEFPREGLYEQYF
.	.	TRBJ2-2	TRBV19	TGTGCCAGTAGCGAAACAGGCTTACGAACCGGGGAGCTGTTTTTT	CASSETGLRTGELFF
.	.	TRBJ1-5	TRBV5-1	TGCGCCAGCAGCGAGGACAGCTATGAGCCCCAGCATTTT	CASSEDSYEPQHF
few	.	TRBJ1-2	TRBV5-1	TGCGCCAGCAGCTTGGATGCGGGGGGCTATGGCTACACCTTC	CASSLDAGGYGYTF
.	.	TRBJ2-7	TRBV7-2	TGTGCCAGCAGCTTAGCGTTACGGGTTGCCGAGCAGTACTTC	CASSLALRVAEQYF
.	.	TRBJ2-1	TRBV9	TGTGCCAGCAGCGTAGGAGGCGGGACTTACAATGAGCAGTTCTTC	CASSVGGGTYNEQFF
once	.	TRBJ2-2	TRBV5-1	TGCGCCAGCAGCCCCGACCTAGTTCAGTACACCGGGGAGCTGTTTTTT	CASSPDLVQYTGELFF
.	.	TRBJ2-7	TRBV25-1	TGTGCCAGCAACGGGGGCTACGAGCAGTACTTC	CASNGGYEQYF
.	.	TRBJ1-4	TRBV9	TGTGCCAGCAGCCGGAGGGGCGGGGGAACTAATGAAAAACTGTTTTTT	CASSRRGGGTNEKLFF
.	.	TRBJ2-1	TRBV5-1	TGCGCCAGCAGCTTGGGGCTCCGGGACAATGAGCAGTTCTTC	CASSLGLRDNEQFF
.	TRBD2	TRBJ2-5	TRBV7-9	TGTGCCAGTAGCGGGGATGGGGGGCAAGAGACCCAGTACTTC	CASSGDGGQETQYF
.	TRBD1	TRBJ2-2	TRBV7-7	TGTGCCAGCAGCTTTGGGGACAGGGGGAACACCGGGGAGCTGTTTTTT	CASSFGDRGNTGELFF
.	TRBD1	TRBJ2-5	TRBV28	TGTGCCAGCAGCCTGGGACAGGGAGGTTGGGAGACCCAGTACTTC	CASSLGQGGWETQYF
.	.	TRBJ2-5	TRBV27	TGTGCCAGCAGTGCCTTAAGGCCGGGAGAGACCCAGTACTTC	CASSALRPGETQYF
.	.	TRBJ2-7	TRBV19	TGTGCCAGTAGTATAGATCTGGAGCCTTACGAGCAGTACTTC	CASSIDLEPYEQYF
.	TRBD2	TRBJ2-7	TRBV9	TGTGCCAGCAGCGTAGGGCTAGCGGGAGTGGGCTACGAGCAGTACTTC	CASSVGLAGVGYEQYF
.	.	TRBJ1-2	TRBV25-1	TGTGCCAGCAGTGAAACTGAGAACTATGGCTACACCTTC	CASSETENYGYTF
.	.	TRBJ1-5	TRBV6-1	TGTGCCAGCAGTGAAGCAGGGGGAAGCAATCAGCCCCAGCATTTT	CASSEAGGSNQPQHF
.	TRBD1	TRBJ1-4	TRBV19	TGTGCCAGTAGTACAAACAGGGGGCCGAATGAAAAACTGTTTTTT	CASSTNRGPNEKLFF
.	TRBD2	TRBJ2-2	TRBV28	TGTGCCAGCAGTCGGACTAGCGGGGAAGCGAACACCGGGGAGCTGTTTTTT	CASSRTSGEANTGELFF
.	.	TRBJ1-2	TRBV28	TGTGCCAGCAGTCCGCGGGGGGCAGGGGACCTTTATGGCTACACCTTC	CASSPRGAGDLYGYTF
.	TRBD2	TRBJ2-3	TRBV7-9	TGTGCCAGCAGCTCGCCGGCTAGCGGGGGGGCAACGCAGTATTTT	CASSSPASGGATQYF
.	.	TRBJ1-5	TRBV14	TGTGCCAGCAGCCAGGACAGTGATCAGCCCCAGCATTTT	CASSQDSDQPQHF
.	.	TRBJ2-5	TRBV5-1	TGCGCCAGCAGCTTGGTAACAGATCAAGAGACCCAGTACTTC	CASSLVTDQETQYF
.	.	TRBJ1-1	TRBV5-1	TGCGCCAGTATCCGGGACACTATGAACACTGAAGCTTTCTTT	CASIRDTMNTEAFF
.	TRBD1	TRBJ1-3	TRBV5-1	TGCGCCAGCAGCTCGAGGGGACAGGGGATTTCTGGAAACACCATATATTTT	CASSSRGQGISGNTIYF
once	TRBD1	TRBJ2-4	TRBV6-1	TGTGCCAGCAGACAGGGGGCGGACTACATTCAGTACTTC	CASRQGADYIQYF